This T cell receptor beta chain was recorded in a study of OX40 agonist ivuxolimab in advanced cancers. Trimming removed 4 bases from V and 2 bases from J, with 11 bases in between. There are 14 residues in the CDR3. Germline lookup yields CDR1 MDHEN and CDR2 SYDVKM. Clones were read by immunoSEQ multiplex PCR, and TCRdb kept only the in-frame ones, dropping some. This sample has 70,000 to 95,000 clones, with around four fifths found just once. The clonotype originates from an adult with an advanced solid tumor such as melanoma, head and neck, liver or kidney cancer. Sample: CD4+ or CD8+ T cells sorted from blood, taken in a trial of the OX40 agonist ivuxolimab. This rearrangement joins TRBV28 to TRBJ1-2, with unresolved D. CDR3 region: CASSSGASNYGYTF. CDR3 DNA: TGTGCCAGCAGTTCAGGCGCTTCGAACTATGGCTACACCTTC.